The 21 T cell receptor beta chains reported below all come from one sample, sequenced in a study of shared clonotypes between healthy human individuals. Clones were sequenced by immunoSEQ multiplex PCR, and TCRdb holds only the in-frame ones, with some missing. The table lists 650,000 to 750,000 clones, 55% to 75% of them singletons. The sequencing input was memory CD4+ T cells sorted from blood. Documented subset: CD45RA-negative fraction. These TCRs come from a woman aged 25 to 45 in good health.

The chain recombines TRBV28 with TRBJ2-7; D is undetermined. V lost 3 bases and J lost 3, with 21 bases in between. Germline loops: CDR1 MDHEN, CDR2 SYDVKM. This CDR3 is built from 17 residues. The CDR3 coding sequence is TGTGCCAGCAGTTTTCCCCTTGTCGGCAGAACGGTCTACGAGCAGTACTTC. It is translated as CASSFPLVGRTVYEQYF.

The chain combines TRBV6-6 with TRBJ2-3, with TRBD1 matching 8 bases. After removal of 0 bases from V and 6 bases from J, the junction contained 8 bases not matched to a gene. This CDR3 has 16 amino acids. CDR1 and CDR2 from the germline V gene are MNHNY and SVGAGI (reference sequence). The CDR3 sequence: CASSYSTGTGGDTQYF. DNA for the CDR3: TGTGCCAGCAGTTACTCGACCGGGACAGGTGGCGATACGCAGTATTTT.

V is TRBV4-1 and J is TRBJ2-2, with 13 positions matching TRBD2. Germline assignment: CDR1 MGHRA and CDR2 YSYEKL. V gave up 3 bases and J gave up 6 bases; unmatched junction bases: 13. The CDR3 runs 19 residues. This CDR3 reads CASSQGAGLAGRGAGELFF. For the CDR3, the DNA is TGCGCCAGCAGCCAGGGCGCGGGACTAGCGGGAAGGGGGGCCGGGGAGCTGTTTTTT.

In this sample, this clone turned up a few times. The chain recombines TRBV6-5 with TRBJ1-3; D ambiguous. Trimming took off 2 bases at V and 4 bases at J, with 6 bases between the two ends. The CDR3 covers 13 residues. Germline V gene sequence: CDR1 MNHEY, CDR2 SVGAGI. CDR3 bases: TGTGCCAGCAGTTACGTCTTAGGAAACACCATATATTTT. Translation gives CASSYVLGNTIYF.

The V call is TRBV27, the J call TRBJ1-5, with TRBD1 identical over 9 bases. With 5 bases clipped from V and 4 bases from J, the junction kept 12 bases outside the gene matches. This CDR3 spans 17 amino acids. Germline-derived CDR1 and CDR2 are MNHEY and SMNVEV (reference sequence). This CDR3 reads CASSPRGTGLSNQPQHF. CDR3 coding DNA: TGTGCCAGCAGTCCCAGGGGGACAGGGTTATCAAATCAGCCCCAGCATTTT.

The chain links TRBV11-3 to TRBJ1-1; D perhaps matches TRBD1 (5 bases). The germline V gene has CDR1 SGHNT and CDR2 YENEEA. V lost 0 bases, J lost 8 bases, and 10 bases lay in between. The CDR3 consists of 13 residues. The CDR3 loop reads CASSLESGAEAFF. The DNA of the CDR3 is TGTGCCAGCAGCTTAGAATCTGGGGCCGAAGCTTTCTTT. Full variable domain (outside the CDR3, taken from reference TRBV11-3 and TRBJ1-1): EAGVVQSPRYKIIEKKQPVAFWCNPISGHNTLYWYLQNLGQGPELLIRYENEEAVDDSQLPKDRFSAERLKGVDSTLKIQPAELGDSAVYLCASSLESGAEAFFGQGTRLTVV.

The rearrangement uses TRBV6-5 and TRBJ1-5; maybe TRBD1 (5 bases). The germline V gene has CDR1 MNHEY and CDR2 SVGAGI. Trimming took off 4 bases at V and 3 bases at J, with 13 bases between the two ends. The CDR3 runs 15 residues. CDR3 protein: CASSSLLGANQPQHF. CDR3 DNA: TGTGCCAGCAGTTCCCTCCTCGGGGCCAATCAGCCCCAGCATTTT.

With regard to this clone: The identical CDR3 is also encoded by other nucleotide sequences in the sample. The chain uses TRBV5-1 and TRBJ1-1, with 9 bases fitting TRBD1. The CDR3 spans 14 residues. V lost 0 bases and J lost 3; bases outside the gene matches: 0. Germline CDR1 is SGHRS and CDR2 is YFSETQ. CDR3 DNA sequence: TGCGCCAGCAGCTTGGGGGACAGGGACACTGAAGCTTTCTTT. Translated, it gives CASSLGDRDTEAFF.

In this sample, this clone turned up a few times. V usage is TRBV5-6 and J usage is TRBJ2-5; 10 positions match TRBD2. CDR1 is SGHDT, CDR2 YYEEEE, per germline. The ends lost 1 base at V and 5 bases at J; junction bases unmatched: 17. The length of the CDR3 is 19 residues. CDR3 nucleotides: TGTGCCAGCAGCTTGTTCCTCCCTTGGGAGCGGGAGGGCCCGGAGACCCAGTACTTC. Translating it yields CASSLFLPWEREGPETQYF.

The rearrangement uses TRBV5-1 and TRBJ2-7; D tentatively fits TRBD1 or TRBD2 (5 bases each). V dropped 5 bases and J dropped 2 bases, with 14 bases sitting between them. The CDR3 consists of 14 residues. The germline V gene has CDR1 SGHRS and CDR2 YFSETQ. For the CDR3, the DNA is TGCGCCAGCAGACCGGGACCAGATGCCTACGAGCAGTACTTC. It yields the protein CASRPGPDAYEQYF. Based on the CDR3 plus reference TRBV5-1 and TRBJ2-7, the full variable domain is KAGVTQTPRYLIKTRGQQVTLSCSPISGHRSVSWYQQTPGQGLQFLFEYFSETQRNKGNFPGRFSGRQFSNSRSEMNVSTLELGDSALYLCASRPGPDAYEQYFGPGTRLTVT.

The rearrangement joins TRBV7-2 to TRBJ1-1; D unclear. Germline lookup yields CDR1 SGHTA and CDR2 FQGNSA. CDR3 length: 15 amino acids. V lost 5 bases and J 4 bases, leaving 17 bases between the germline ends. The CDR3 region has the DNA TGTGCCAGCAGCCAAAATCTGGTGACGGTCACTGAAGCTTTCTTT. This sequence encodes CASSQNLVTVTEAFF.

The chain is built from TRBV27 and TRBJ2-7; maybe TRBD1 (5 bases). This CDR3 comprises 13 residues. Germline CDR1 is MNHEY and CDR2 is SMNVEV (reference sequence). V lost 5 bases and J lost 5, with 13 bases in between. Here the CDR3 reads CASSPFRVDEQYF. Written as DNA, the CDR3 is TGTGCCAGCAGTCCTTTCAGGGTCGACGAGCAGTACTTC.

J is TRBJ2-7 and V is TRBV5-4, with 8 bases fitting TRBD1. Trimming at V came to 7 bases and at J to 5 bases, leaving 11 bases not matched to a gene. This CDR3 region has 14 residues. The germline V gene has CDR1 SGHNT and CDR2 YYREEE (reference sequence). DNA of the CDR3: TGTGCCAGCGGGACGACAGGGGCCGTCAACGAGCAGTACTTC. Protein product: CASGTTGAVNEQYF.

The chain employs TRBV7-8 and TRBJ2-6; D is unresolved. Germline V gene sequence: CDR1 SGHVS, CDR2 FQNEAQ. Trimming shortened V by 6 bases and J by 5 bases, and 8 bases separated the two germline ends. This CDR3 comprises 13 residues. This chain's CDR3 is CASRGVWANVLTF. The CDR3 nucleotides are TGTGCCAGCAGAGGTGTCTGGGCCAACGTCCTGACTTTC.

This chain links TRBV7-2 with TRBJ2-1, with unresolved D. V was cut by 1 base and J by 7 bases, with 14 bases left in between. In germline, CDR1 is SGHTA, CDR2 FQGNSA. This CDR3 spans 15 amino acids. The CDR3 here is CASSLGASSFNEQFF. The CDR3 DNA reads as TGTGCCAGCAGCTTAGGTGCTAGTTCCTTTAATGAGCAGTTCTTC.

This rearrangement joins TRBV15 to TRBJ2-7, with 16 bases aligning to TRBD2. Looked up from germline, CDR1 is LNHNV and CDR2 is YYDKDF (reference sequence). J gave up 5 bases and V 3 bases, and 7 bases lay outside the gene matches. This CDR3 comprises 17 residues. For the CDR3, the DNA is TGTGCCACCAGCAGCCCGGGACTAGCGGGAGGGCCGGACGAGCAGTACTTC. Translating gives CATSSPGLAGGPDEQYF.

The CDR3 sequence: CASRDRGPSNQPQHF. The CDR3 DNA reads TGTGCCAGCAGAGACAGGGGGCCGAGCAATCAGCCCCAGCATTTT. The rearrangement links TRBV6-5 to TRBJ1-5, with TRBD1 matching 10 bases. V gave up 6 bases and J gave up 1 base; unmatched junction bases: 3. Germline CDR1 is MNHEY and CDR2 is SVGAGI. The CDR3 is made up of 15 amino acids.

The V gene is TRBV6-5, the J gene TRBJ2-1; D is uncertain. The CDR3 has 11 amino acids. V lost 4 bases and J lost 6, with 4 bases in between. Germline assignment: CDR1 MNHEY and CDR2 SVGAGI. The CDR3 DNA reads TGTGCCAGCAGTTTGCTCAATGAGCAGTTCTTC. Translation gives CASSLLNEQFF.

Only one count was recorded for this clone. This rearrangement joins TRBV19 to TRBJ2-1; possible D gene TRBD2, 7 bases. The CDR3 runs to 13 residues. Deletions cut 6 bases from V and 11 bases from J, with 17 bases between. CDR1 LNHDA and CDR2 SQIVND come from the germline V gene (reference sequence). The CDR3 DNA reads TGTGCCAGTAGAGGGGGGGCGGGACTCAAGCAGTTCTTC. This encodes CASRGGAGLKQFF.

The V and J genes are TRBV29-1 and TRBJ2-2; 8 nucleotides line up with TRBD1. This CDR3 is 14 amino acids long. Germline CDR1 is SQVTM and CDR2 is ANQGSEA. The V and J ends lost 4 bases and 4 bases, in that order; junction bases with no gene match: 5. The CDR3 bases are TGCAGCGTTGGTACAGGGGGGATCACCGGGGAGCTGTTTTTT. Translation gives CSVGTGGITGELFF.

The CDR3 protein is CASSLERDTDTQYF. The CDR3 DNA sequence: TGTGCCAGCAGCTTAGAGCGGGACACAGATACGCAGTATTTT. V gene TRBV7-9 combines with J gene TRBJ2-3; TRBD2 matches at 7 bases. The CDR3 has 14 amino acids. V dropped 1 base and J dropped 2; count of bases not matched to a gene: 0. The germline gives CDR1 SEHNR, CDR2 FQNEAQ (reference sequence). The whole variable domain, remainder taken from reference TRBV7-9 and TRBJ2-3, is DTGVSQNPRHKITKRGQNVTFRCDPISEHNRLYWYRQTLGQGPEFLTYFQNEAQLEKSRLLSDRFSAERPKGSFSTLEIQRTEQGDSAMYLCASSLERDTDTQYFGPGTRLTVL.